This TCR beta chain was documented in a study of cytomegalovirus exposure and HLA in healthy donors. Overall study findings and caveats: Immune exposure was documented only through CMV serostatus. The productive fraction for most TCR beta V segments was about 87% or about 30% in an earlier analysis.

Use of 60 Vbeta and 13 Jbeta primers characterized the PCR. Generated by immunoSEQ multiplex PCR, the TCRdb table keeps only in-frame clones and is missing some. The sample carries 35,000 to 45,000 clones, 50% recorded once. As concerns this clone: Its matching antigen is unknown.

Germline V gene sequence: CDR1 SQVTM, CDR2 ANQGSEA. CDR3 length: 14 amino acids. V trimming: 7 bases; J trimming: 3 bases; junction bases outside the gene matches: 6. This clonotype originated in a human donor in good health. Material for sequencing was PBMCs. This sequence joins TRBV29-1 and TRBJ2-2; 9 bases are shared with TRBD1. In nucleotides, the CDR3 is TGCAGCGCCAGGACAGGGGTCGACACCGGGGAGCTGTTTTTT. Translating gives CSARTGVDTGELFF.